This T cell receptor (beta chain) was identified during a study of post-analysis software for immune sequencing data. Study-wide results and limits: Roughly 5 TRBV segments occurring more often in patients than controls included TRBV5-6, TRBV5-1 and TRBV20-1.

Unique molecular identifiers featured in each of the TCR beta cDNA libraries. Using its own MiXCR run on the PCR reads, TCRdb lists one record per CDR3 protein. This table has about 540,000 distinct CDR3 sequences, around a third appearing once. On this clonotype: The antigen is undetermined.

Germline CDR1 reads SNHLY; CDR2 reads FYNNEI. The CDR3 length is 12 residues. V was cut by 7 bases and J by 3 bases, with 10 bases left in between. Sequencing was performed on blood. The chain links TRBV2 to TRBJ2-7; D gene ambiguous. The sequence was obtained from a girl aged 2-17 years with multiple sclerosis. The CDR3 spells CASTSDYYEQYF. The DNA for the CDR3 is TGTGCCAGCACATCGGATTACTACGAGCAGTACTTC.